These 28 T cell receptor beta chains originate from one sample sequenced in a study of identifying expanded T cells in peripheral blood. Clones were sequenced by immunoSEQ multiplex PCR, and TCRdb holds only the in-frame ones, with some missing. The sample shows more than 65,000 clones, about nine tenths of them seen only once. The specimen sequenced was blood. The receptors were gathered from a person between 18 and 70 years old in good health.

The chain couples TRBV9 to TRBJ2-1; 10 bases match TRBD2. The CDR3 contains 15 residues. CDR1 and CDR2 from the germline V gene are SGDLS and YYNGEE. Trimming cost V 2 bases and J 8 bases; bases outside gene matches: 7. The chain's CDR3 is CASSVASGRPYEQFF. In DNA form, the CDR3 reads TGTGCCAGCAGCGTTGCTAGCGGGAGACCCTATGAGCAGTTCTTC.

The chain recombines TRBV4-3 with TRBJ1-4; D possibly corresponds to TRBD1 (6 bases). With 4 bases removed from V and 1 base from J, the gap between germline ends came to 10 bases. Per the germline V gene, CDR1 is LGHNA and CDR2 is YSLEER. The CDR3 loop spans 15 amino acids. CDR3 coding DNA: TGCGCCAGCAGCCTACAGGGTAAAACTAATGAAAAACTGTTTTTT. As protein: CASSLQGKTNEKLFF.

The rearrangement joins TRBV6-1 to TRBJ2-5, with 9 bases aligning to TRBD2. There are 13 residues in the CDR3. V lost 11 bases to trimming and J lost 5 bases; unmatched junction nucleotides: 9. In germline, CDR1 is MNHNS, CDR2 SASEGT. Written as DNA, the CDR3 is TGTGCCGGAAGGATAGCGGGAGATGAGACCCAGTACTTC. This translates into CAGRIAGDETQYF.

This chain uses TRBV5-4 with TRBJ1-1, with 8 positions matching TRBD1. With V trimmed by 4 bases and J by 0 bases, 5 bases remained unmatched. Germline CDR1 reads SGHNT; CDR2 reads YYREEE (reference sequence). The CDR3 has 15 residues. Written as DNA, the CDR3 is TGTGCCAGCAGCGCCCGGACAGGGTTGAACACTGAAGCTTTCTTT. Residues: CASSARTGLNTEAFF.

The chain joins TRBV2 to TRBJ1-1; D remains ambiguous. Per germline, CDR1 SNHLY and CDR2 FYNNEI. V lost 7 bases to trimming and J lost 1 base, with 10 bases between them. This CDR3 comprises 13 residues. CDR3 in DNA: TGTGCCAGCAAGAGGTCGGAGAACACTGAAGCTTTCTTT. This translates into CASKRSENTEAFF.

This sequence joins TRBV12-5 and TRBJ1-3; D ambiguous. The CDR3 runs 19 residues. Germline assignment: CDR1 LGHNT and CDR2 FRNRAP. V was cut by 0 bases and J by 0 bases, with 18 bases left in between. DNA for the CDR3: TGTGCTAGTGGTTTGGTACTTGCCCCCAAGGGAGGCTCTGGAAACACCATATATTTT. Translating gives CASGLVLAPKGGSGNTIYF.

J is TRBJ2-5 and V is TRBV29-1, with 8 bases identical to TRBD1. Germline V gene data show CDR1 as SQVTM and CDR2 as ANQGSEA. V was clipped by 7 bases and J by 7 bases; unmatched bases: 11. The CDR3 runs 13 residues. The CDR3 reads CSGALTGDGTQYF. DNA of the CDR3: TGCAGCGGGGCTTTGACAGGGGATGGGACCCAGTACTTC. The full variable domain, rest sourced from reference TRBV29-1 and TRBJ2-5, is SAVISQKPSRDICQRGTSLTIQCQVDSQVTMMFWYRQQPGQSLTLIATANQGSEATYESGFVIDKFPISRPNLTFSTLTVSNMSPEDSSIYLCSGALTGDGTQYFGPGTRLLVL.

This sequence joins TRBV5-1 and TRBJ2-4; 14 positions agree with TRBD2. This CDR3 spans 16 amino acids. Germline assignment: CDR1 SGHRS and CDR2 YFSETQ. V shed 4 bases, J shed 5 bases, and the junction held 5 bases outside the gene matches. The CDR3 bases are TGCGCCAGCAGCCCCCTGACTAGCGGGAGGGAAAACATTCAGTACTTC. Translation gives CASSPLTSGRENIQYF.

The rearrangement links TRBV28 to TRBJ2-2; 7 positions match TRBD2. The CDR3 has 16 residues. Germline CDR1 and CDR2: MDHEN and SYDVKM. Trimming at V came to 2 bases and at J to 3 bases, leaving 6 bases not matched to a gene. The CDR3: CASSLRASGDTGELFF. The CDR3 DNA reads as TGTGCCAGCAGTTTACGGGCTAGCGGAGACACCGGGGAGCTGTTTTTT. The full variable domain, completed using reference TRBV28 and TRBJ2-2, is DVKVTQSSRYLVKRTGEKVFLECVQDMDHENMFWYRQDPGLGLRLIYFSYDVKMKEKGDIPEGYSVSREKKERFSLILESASTNQTSMYLCASSLRASGDTGELFFGEGSRLTVL.

V gene TRBV20-1 combines with J gene TRBJ2-1; D remains unclear. V was pared by 6 bases and J by 2 bases, with 5 bases between. The CDR3 is 11 residues long. Germline lookup yields CDR1 DFQATT and CDR2 SNEGSKA (reference sequence). The CDR3 DNA reads as TGCAGTGCAGCTACCTACAATGAGCAGTTCTTC. This sequence encodes CSAATYNEQFF.

The chain couples TRBV9 to TRBJ2-1, with D perhaps matching TRBD1 (5 bases). With 0 bases removed from V and 4 bases from J, the gap between germline ends came to 8 bases. CDR1 and CDR2 from the germline V gene are SGDLS and YYNGEE. The CDR3 is 14 amino acids. This chain's CDR3 is CASSVGRGYNEQFF. The CDR3, as DNA: TGTGCCAGCAGCGTAGGAAGGGGATACAATGAGCAGTTCTTC.

This chain links TRBV7-2 with TRBJ2-7; TRBD2 agrees at 15 bases. CDR1 and CDR2 from the germline V gene are SGHTA and FQGNSA. This CDR3 is 16 amino acids long. The V and J ends lost 1 base and 4 bases, in that order; junction bases with no gene match: 2. CDR3 residues: CASSLVGLAGGYEQYF. CDR3 nucleotide sequence: TGTGCCAGCAGCTTAGTTGGACTAGCGGGGGGGTACGAGCAGTACTTC.

V and J are TRBV4-3 and TRBJ1-6; D call uncertain. Germline V gene sequence: CDR1 LGHNA, CDR2 YSLEER. The ends were cut back, 0 bases at V and 13 bases at J, with 13 bases in the middle. The CDR3 covers 14 residues. The CDR3 sequence: CASSQDGHLSPLHF. The CDR3 DNA follows: TGCGCCAGCAGCCAAGATGGGCATCTCTCGCCCCTCCACTTT.

The rearrangement uses TRBV9 and TRBJ2-1; 11 bases are shared with TRBD2. Germline V gene data show CDR1 as SGDLS and CDR2 as YYNGEE. This CDR3 spans 16 amino acids. V dropped 4 bases and J dropped 8; count of bases not matched to a gene: 11. CDR3 in DNA: TGTGCCAGCAGCCGACGAACTAGCGGGAGTGGGTATGAGCAGTTCTTC. Translation gives CASSRRTSGSGYEQFF.

This chain connects TRBV5-4 to TRBJ2-5; 9 positions agree with TRBD2. In germline, CDR1 is SGHNT, CDR2 YYREEE (reference sequence). The CDR3 totals 17 residues. V shed 2 bases, J shed 4 bases, and the junction held 12 bases outside the gene matches. The CDR3 here is CASSFRLLAGSPETQYF. CDR3 nucleotide sequence: TGTGCCAGCAGCTTTCGCTTACTAGCGGGTTCCCCAGAGACCCAGTACTTC.

The rearrangement uses TRBV11-2 and TRBJ2-2, with no clear D. Per the germline V gene, CDR1 is SGHAT and CDR2 is FQNNGV. This CDR3 has 14 amino acids. V was pared by 1 base and J by 8 bases, with 11 bases between. Here the CDR3 DNA reads TGTGCCAGCAGCTTAGCCCCACTCTCGGGGGAGCTGTTTTTT. It is translated as CASSLAPLSGELFF.

This rearrangement joins TRBV18 to TRBJ2-7; D remains unclear. Germline CDR1 is KGHSH and CDR2 is LQKENI. V lost 4 bases and J 5 bases, leaving 12 bases between the germline ends. This CDR3 is 13 amino acids long. CDR3 nucleotide sequence: TGTGCCAGCTCACAGTCCCAGGACCACGAGCAGTACTTC. This encodes CASSQSQDHEQYF.

The genes are TRBV2 and TRBJ2-1; TRBD1 matches at 11 bases. Per the germline V gene, CDR1 is SNHLY and CDR2 is FYNNEI. The J segment lost 3 bases and the V segment lost 7 bases, leaving 2 bases of the junction unmatched. The CDR3 is made up of 14 amino acids. The CDR3 reads CASTGTGGYNEQFF. The CDR3 DNA is TGTGCCAGCACCGGGACAGGGGGCTACAATGAGCAGTTCTTC.

The V and J genes are TRBV29-1 and TRBJ2-1, with D maybe TRBD1 (6 bases). From germline, CDR1 is SQVTM and CDR2 ANQGSEA. Trimming cost V 5 bases and J 3 bases, with 11 bases left between them. The CDR3 consists of 13 residues. CDR3 bases: TGCAGCGTTCTTCCGGACAGCTACAATGAGCAGTTCTTC. This translates into CSVLPDSYNEQFF.

This chain connects TRBV4-3 to TRBJ1-2, with unresolved D. Germline assignment: CDR1 LGHNA and CDR2 YSLEER. V lost 4 bases and J 0 bases, leaving 6 bases between the germline ends. This CDR3 has 13 residues. CDR3 residues: CASSPTANYGYTF. CDR3 DNA sequence: TGCGCCAGCAGCCCCACCGCTAACTATGGCTACACCTTC.

The CDR3, as DNA: TGTGCCACCAGCAGGATTGGGCTAGCGGGAGAAGAGACCCAGTACTTC. This translates into CATSRIGLAGEETQYF. The gene calls are TRBV15 and TRBJ2-5, with TRBD2 matching 10 bases. The CDR3 extends over 16 amino acids. Looked up from germline, CDR1 is LNHNV and CDR2 is YYDKDF (reference sequence). The trim removed 3 bases at V and 3 bases at J, leaving 7 bases unmatched.

This chain links TRBV6-5 with TRBJ1-4; D possibly corresponds to TRBD1 (6 bases). V lost 2 bases and J 5 bases, leaving 6 bases between the germline ends. The CDR3 covers 13 residues. Germline loops: CDR1 MNHEY, CDR2 SVGAGI. CDR3 sequence (DNA): TGTGCCAGCAGTTACAGGGGGAATGAAAAACTGTTTTTT. This codes for CASSYRGNEKLFF.

The V call is TRBV6-6, the J call TRBJ1-2; no definite D call. Germline CDR1 and CDR2: MNHNY and SVGAGI (reference sequence). V was clipped by 8 bases and J by 4 bases, with 11 bases between them. This CDR3 comprises 12 residues. CDR3 in amino acids: CASEGLGYGYTF. CDR3 nucleotides: TGTGCCAGCGAAGGTTTGGGCTATGGCTACACCTTC.

This sequence joins TRBV4-3 and TRBJ2-1; D call uncertain. V was pared by 0 bases and J by 7 bases, with 13 bases between. Germline V gene sequence: CDR1 LGHNA, CDR2 YSLEER. This CDR3 has 15 amino acids. For the CDR3, the DNA is TGCGCCAGCAGCCAAGATTTTTTACGGAGTAATGAGCAGTTCTTC. Translated: CASSQDFLRSNEQFF.

V is TRBV6-5 and J is TRBJ1-2; possibly TRBD1 for D (6 bases). Trimming removed 6 bases at V and 5 bases at J, with 10 bases between. Germline V lookup: CDR1 MNHEY, CDR2 SVGAGI. This CDR3 contains 12 residues. In nucleotides, the CDR3 is TGTGCCAGCAGGCGGACAGATTATGGCTACACCTTC. It specifies CASRRTDYGYTF.

The chain is built from TRBV29-1 and TRBJ1-1; no definite D call. The CDR3 sequence is 13 residues long. V was cut by 3 bases and J by 1 base, with 9 bases left in between. CDR1 is SQVTM, CDR2 ANQGSEA, per germline. This CDR3 is CSVEKGRNTEAFF. In nucleotides, the CDR3 is TGCAGCGTTGAGAAGGGCAGGAACACTGAAGCTTTCTTT.

The V call is TRBV10-3, the J call TRBJ1-2, with 9 positions matching TRBD1. The V gene's germline CDR1 is ENHRY and CDR2 SYGVKD. The CDR3 has 12 residues. V was pared by 11 bases and J by 4 bases, with 5 bases of the junction left unmatched. CDR3 in amino acids: CAAGQGVYGYTF. The CDR3 nucleotides are TGTGCCGCGGGACAGGGCGTCTATGGCTACACCTTC.

This clone has only one observation. The gene calls are TRBV6-4 and TRBJ2-5, with TRBD1 as a possible D gene (5 bases). The CDR3 covers 13 residues. Trimming pared 5 bases from V and 0 bases from J, leaving 7 bases between. CDR1 is MRHNA, CDR2 SNTAGT, per germline. CDR3 nucleotide sequence: TGTGCCAGCAGTAAACAGGACCAAGAGACCCAGTACTTC. This sequence encodes CASSKQDQETQYF.